The next 20 T cell receptor beta chains were all read from a single sample in a study of follicular helper T cells after annual influenza vaccination. The time point denotes: 2015-2016 season, 7 days after influenza vaccination. Using immunoSEQ multiplex PCR, the repertoire was profiled, and TCRdb retains in-frame clones only, with some absent. Of some 8,300 clones listed, approximately 78% are singletons. The sample here was CXCR5+ CD38- circulating T follicular helper cells from blood, taken 7 days after influenza vaccination. Specified subset: circulating Tfh, non-naive CD4+CXCR5+PD-1+ (ICOS+CD38+ or ICOS-CD38-). These TCRs come from an adult who received the influenza vaccine.

This rearrangement joins TRBV2 to TRBJ2-5; D call uncertain. V dropped 11 bases and J dropped 5 bases, with 18 bases sitting between them. This CDR3 has 13 residues. Germline CDR1 SNHLY, CDR2 FYNNEI. The CDR3 coding sequence is TGTGCCTCCCGGGTCCCCGAAGGGGAGACCCAGTACTTC. It yields the protein CASRVPEGETQYF.

The chain links TRBV6-1 to TRBJ2-1; D gene unclear. Germline V lookup: CDR1 MNHNS, CDR2 SASEGT. V dropped 1 base and J dropped 2 bases, with 9 bases sitting between them. This CDR3 has 15 amino acids. Here the CDR3 reads CASSEGGRAYNEQFF. The DNA of the CDR3 is TGTGCCAGCAGTGAAGGCGGTAGAGCCTACAATGAGCAGTTCTTC.

The V and J genes are TRBV19 and TRBJ2-3; possibly TRBD2 for D (6 bases). CDR3 length equals 13 residues. Trimming left V 7 bases short and J 2 bases short, with 10 bases between. CDR1 LNHDA and CDR2 SQIVND come from the germline V gene (reference sequence). The CDR3 loop is CASMRGPTDTQYF. In DNA form, the CDR3 reads TGTGCCAGTATGCGGGGCCCCACAGATACGCAGTATTTT. Filled out from reference TRBV19 and TRBJ2-3, the complete variable domain reads DGGITQSPKYLFRKEGQNVTLSCEQNLNHDAMYWYRQDPGQGLRLIYYSQIVNDFQKGDIAEGYSVSREKKESFPLTVTSAQKNPTAFYLCASMRGPTDTQYFGPGTRLTVL.

The J gene is TRBJ2-1, the V gene TRBV27, with 9 nucleotides matching TRBD2. The CDR3 is 19 residues long. The germline gives CDR1 MNHEY, CDR2 SMNVEV (reference sequence). The V and J ends lost 4 bases and 1 base, in that order; junction bases with no gene match: 14. CDR3 amino acids: CASSSQGGAAGGSYNEQFF. CDR3 DNA: TGTGCCAGCAGTTCCCAAGGAGGGGCAGCGGGGGGATCCTACAATGAGCAGTTCTTC.

The chain carries TRBV2 and TRBJ1-2; 8 bases align to TRBD1. The ends lost 6 bases at V and 4 bases at J; junction bases unmatched: 4. Looked up from germline, CDR1 is SNHLY and CDR2 is FYNNEI. The CDR3 is 13 residues long. The CDR3 loop is CASRDREGYGYTF. Here the CDR3 DNA reads TGTGCCAGCAGGGACAGGGAAGGCTATGGCTACACCTTC.

V and J are TRBV7-2 and TRBJ2-4; D possibly corresponds to TRBD1 (6 bases). The V and J ends lost 5 bases and 9 bases respectively, with 17 bases between them. This CDR3 has 14 amino acids. Germline V lookup: CDR1 SGHTA, CDR2 FQGNSA. CDR3 DNA sequence: TGTGCCAGCAGCCCAGGACAGCTTTACAGCATTCAGTACTTC. It codes for CASSPGQLYSIQYF.

This chain links TRBV5-1 with TRBJ2-1, with D tentatively TRBD1 or TRBD2 (5 bases each). CDR1 and CDR2 from the germline V gene are SGHRS and YFSETQ. The germline V and J ends were trimmed by 0 bases and 6 bases, with 19 bases remaining between them. The CDR3 contains 17 residues. CDR3 amino acids: CASSLGGNSGWSNEQFF. CDR3 coding DNA: TGCGCCAGCAGCTTGGGGGGGAATTCTGGTTGGAGCAATGAGCAGTTCTTC.

This clone has just one count. CDR3 residues: CATSRGTGGRNGELFF. The CDR3 region has the DNA TGTGCCACCAGCAGAGGAACGGGGGGGCGTAACGGGGAGCTGTTTTTT. This chain links TRBV15 with TRBJ2-2; 8 nucleotides line up with TRBD2. V gave up 1 base and J gave up 7 bases; unmatched junction bases: 8. Germline V lookup: CDR1 LNHNV, CDR2 YYDKDF (reference sequence). The CDR3 loop spans 16 amino acids.

The chain couples TRBV5-6 to TRBJ2-5; 10 bases are shared with TRBD2. The CDR3 consists of 18 residues. Trimming cost V 1 base and J 4 bases; bases outside gene matches: 13. The germline gives CDR1 SGHDT, CDR2 YYEEEE. This CDR3 is CASSLIRTSGGAGETQYF. CDR3 nucleotides: TGTGCCAGCAGCTTGATTCGTACGAGCGGGGGGGCCGGAGAGACCCAGTACTTC.

The CDR3 loop is CASSMGQDWGEQYF. CDR3 DNA: TGTGCCAGTAGTATGGGACAGGATTGGGGCGAGCAGTACTTC. The rearrangement uses TRBV19 and TRBJ2-7; 8 bases fit TRBD1. Germline CDR1 and CDR2: LNHDA and SQIVND (reference sequence). V lost 3 bases to trimming and J lost 6 bases; unmatched junction nucleotides: 7. The CDR3 is 14 residues long.

By share, this clone counts as hyperexpanded. The rearrangement joins TRBV4-1 to TRBJ2-7, with 13 bases identical to TRBD2. This CDR3 is 16 amino acids long. Germline trimming cut 4 bases from V and 4 bases from J; bases unmatched to any gene: 7. The V gene's germline CDR1 is MGHRA and CDR2 YSYEKL. The CDR3 DNA reads as TGCGCCAGCAGCCTTGGACTAGCGGGGGTTTCTTACGAGCAGTACTTC. Translated: CASSLGLAGVSYEQYF.

V is TRBV2 and J is TRBJ1-4, with TRBD1 matching over 7 bases. The CDR3 has 14 residues. Germline CDR1 is SNHLY and CDR2 is FYNNEI. The J segment lost 4 bases and the V segment lost 8 bases, leaving 7 bases of the junction unmatched. CDR3 sequence reads: CASLRDSFNEKLFF. CDR3 in DNA: TGTGCCAGCCTTCGGGACAGCTTTAATGAAAAACTGTTTTTT.

The J gene is TRBJ2-2, the V gene TRBV6-1; D possibly corresponds to TRBD2 (5 bases). The CDR3 loop spans 14 amino acids. The V gene's germline CDR1 is MNHNS and CDR2 SASEGT. Trimming pared 3 bases from V and 7 bases from J, leaving 12 bases between. The CDR3 DNA sequence: TGTGCCAGCAGTGATTTTTTCAGCGGCGGGGAGCTGTTTTTT. Encoded protein: CASSDFFSGGELFF.

Only one count was recorded for this clone. The chain recombines TRBV30 with TRBJ2-3; unclear D gene. The CDR3 is made up of 15 amino acids. Germline CDR1 GTSNPN, CDR2 SVGIG (reference sequence). Trimming took off 4 bases at V and 1 base at J, with 15 bases between the two ends. DNA for the CDR3: TGTGCCTGGAACCCCTCCGGATATCGCACAGATACGCAGTATTTT. Residues: CAWNPSGYRTDTQYF.

A single count supports this clone. The chain is built from TRBV6-5 and TRBJ2-1; D not resolved. The CDR3 is 15 amino acids. Trimming pared 4 bases from V and 4 bases from J, leaving 14 bases between. Per germline, CDR1 MNHEY and CDR2 SVGAGI. CDR3 sequence reads: CASSLAFGEYNEQFF. In DNA form, the CDR3 reads TGTGCCAGCAGTTTGGCTTTTGGGGAATACAATGAGCAGTTCTTC.

This clone was seen only once. This sequence joins TRBV5-4 and TRBJ1-4; maybe TRBD1 (5 bases). With 2 bases removed from V and 0 bases from J, the gap between germline ends came to 11 bases. Germline assignment: CDR1 SGHNT and CDR2 YYREEE (reference sequence). This CDR3 region has 16 residues. The CDR3 protein is CASSFRQGATNEKLFF. The CDR3 DNA reads TGTGCCAGCAGCTTCCGCCAGGGTGCAACTAATGAAAAACTGTTTTTT.

This rearrangement joins TRBV19 to TRBJ1-5, with 7 bases lining up with TRBD1. The V gene end was trimmed by 5 bases and the J gene end by 4 bases; junction bases not matched to a gene: 11. The CDR3 is 16 amino acids. Germline V gene lookup returns CDR1 LNHDA and CDR2 SQIVND (reference sequence). The CDR3 DNA follows: TGTGCCAGTAGTTCACAGGGGTTGCTTCGGAATCAGCCCCAGCATTTT. Residues: CASSSQGLLRNQPQHF.

This sequence joins TRBV5-1 and TRBJ2-7; possibly TRBD1 for D (6 bases). The CDR3 extends over 14 amino acids. Germline V gene sequence: CDR1 SGHRS, CDR2 YFSETQ. Trimming stripped 4 bases from V and 0 bases from J, with 11 bases between. The CDR3 protein is CASSKQGSSYEQYF. Here the CDR3 DNA reads TGCGCCAGCAGCAAACAGGGAAGCTCCTACGAGCAGTACTTC. Full variable domain (missing parts from reference TRBV5-1 and TRBJ2-7): KAGVTQTPRYLIKTRGQQVTLSCSPISGHRSVSWYQQTPGQGLQFLFEYFSETQRNKGNFPGRFSGRQFSNSRSEMNVSTLELGDSALYLCASSKQGSSYEQYFGPGTRLTVT.

J is TRBJ2-5 and V is TRBV7-6; 12 bases are a match to TRBD1. The CDR3 length is 14 residues. V gave up 4 bases and J gave up 7 bases; unmatched junction bases: 4. The germline gives CDR1 SGHVS, CDR2 FNYEAQ. The CDR3 DNA reads as TGTGCCAGCAGCTCGGGACAGGGGGCCTCGACCCAGTACTTC. Translated, it gives CASSSGQGASTQYF.

This chain's CDR3 is CASSLRDRISYEQYF. The CDR3 DNA sequence: TGTGCCAGCAGTTTAAGGGACAGGATCTCCTACGAGCAGTACTTC. The chain is built from TRBV28 and TRBJ2-7; TRBD1 matches at 8 bases. Germline V gives CDR1 MDHEN, CDR2 SYDVKM. V shed 2 bases, J shed 0 bases, and the junction held 3 bases outside the gene matches. The CDR3 totals 15 residues.